The 7 T cell receptor beta chains listed next were all sequenced from one sample in a study of OX40 agonist ivuxolimab in advanced cancers. Clones were sequenced by immunoSEQ multiplex PCR, and TCRdb holds only the in-frame ones, with some missing. The sample includes 65,000 to 95,000 clones, 88% seen only once; the top ten take more than 0.45%. Sample: CD4+ or CD8+ T cells sorted from blood, taken in a trial of the OX40 agonist ivuxolimab. The receptors were gathered from an adult with an advanced solid tumor such as melanoma, head and neck, liver or kidney cancer.

The rearrangement joins TRBV28 to TRBJ1-4; the D gene is possibly TRBD1 (5 bases). The CDR3 is 14 residues long. The V end was cut by 9 bases, the J end by 0 bases, with 11 bases between. Per the germline V gene, CDR1 is MDHEN and CDR2 is SYDVKM. The DNA for the CDR3 is TGTGCCAGTGGGGGAGGTGCAACTAATGAAAAACTGTTTTTT. As protein: CASGGGATNEKLFF. The variable domain in full, with the rest retrieved from reference TRBV28 and TRBJ1-4, is DVKVTQSSRYLVKRTGEKVFLECVQDMDHENMFWYRQDPGLGLRLIYFSYDVKMKEKGDIPEGYSVSREKKERFSLILESASTNQTSMYLCASGGGATNEKLFFGSGTQLSVL.

V and J are TRBV10-3 and TRBJ2-1; D is perhaps TRBD2 (5 bases). V dropped 6 bases and J dropped 5 bases, with 5 bases sitting between them. The germline V gene has CDR1 ENHRY and CDR2 SYGVKD. This CDR3 contains 11 residues. CDR3 in DNA: TGTGCCATCAGGGGAGACAATGAGCAGTTCTTC. Translation gives CAIRGDNEQFF.

The chain combines TRBV5-1 with TRBJ2-7; weak D call: TRBD2 (5 bases). V shed 7 bases and J shed 2 bases, with 7 bases lying between them. This CDR3 has 11 amino acids. Germline V lookup: CDR1 SGHRS, CDR2 YFSETQ. Here the CDR3 reads CASRGTYEQYF. Here the CDR3 DNA reads TGCGCCAGCCGGGGTACCTACGAGCAGTACTTC.

With regard to this clone: Other DNA sequences from this sample encode an identical CDR3 as well. The chain combines TRBV5-4 with TRBJ2-3, with unresolved D. The CDR3 has 12 residues. Trimming cost V 4 bases and J 0 bases, with 3 bases left between them. Germline V gene lookup returns CDR1 SGHNT and CDR2 YYREEE (reference sequence). CDR3 protein: CASSPSTDTQYF. The CDR3 DNA is TGTGCCAGCAGCCCCAGCACAGATACGCAGTATTTT.

The genes are TRBV9 and TRBJ2-1; the D call may be TRBD1 or TRBD2 (6 bases each). Deletions cut 2 bases from V and 5 bases from J, with 17 bases between. CDR1 is SGDLS, CDR2 YYNGEE, per germline. The CDR3 spans 16 residues. CDR3 coding DNA: TGTGCCAGCAGCGTTGGTGGGGGGCAATACGACAATGAGCAGTTCTTC. It is translated as CASSVGGGQYDNEQFF.

This rearrangement joins TRBV7-2 to TRBJ1-5; a weak D match, TRBD1 (6 bases). V was trimmed by 4 bases and J by 3 bases, leaving 16 bases between them. Germline CDR1 reads SGHTA; CDR2 reads FQGNSA. This CDR3 is built from 16 residues. The CDR3 region has the DNA TGTGCCAGCAGCTCGAGAGCGGGGGCGGACAATCAGCCCCAGCATTTT. Residues: CASSSRAGADNQPQHF.

The chain recombines TRBV5-1 with TRBJ2-1; 8 nucleotides match TRBD2. The CDR3 consists of 15 residues. The V gene end was trimmed by 6 bases and the J gene end by 2 bases; junction bases not matched to a gene: 7. Germline loops: CDR1 SGHRS, CDR2 YFSETQ. The CDR3, as DNA: TGCGCCAGCATACTGGGACTAGGCGCCTACAATGAGCAGTTCTTC. Translating it yields CASILGLGAYNEQFF.